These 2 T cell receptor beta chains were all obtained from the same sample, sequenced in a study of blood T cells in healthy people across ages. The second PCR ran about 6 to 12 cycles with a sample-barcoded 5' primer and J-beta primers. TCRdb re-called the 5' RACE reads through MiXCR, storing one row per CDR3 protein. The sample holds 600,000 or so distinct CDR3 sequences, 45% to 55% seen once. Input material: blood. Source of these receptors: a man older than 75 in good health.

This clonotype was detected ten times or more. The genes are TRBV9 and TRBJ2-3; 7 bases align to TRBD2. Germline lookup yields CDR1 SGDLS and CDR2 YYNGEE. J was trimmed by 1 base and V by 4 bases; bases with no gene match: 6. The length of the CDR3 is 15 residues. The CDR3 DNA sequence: TGTGCCAGCAGCAAGCTAGCGGAGCGCACAGATACGCAGTATTTT. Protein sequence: CASSKLAERTDTQYF.

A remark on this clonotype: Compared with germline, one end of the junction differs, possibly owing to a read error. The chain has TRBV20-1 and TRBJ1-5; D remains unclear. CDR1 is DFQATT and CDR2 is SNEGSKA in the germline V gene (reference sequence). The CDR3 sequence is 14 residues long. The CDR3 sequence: CSARDSSGDQPQHF. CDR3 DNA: TGCAGTGCCAGAGACTCTTCAGGCGATCAGCCCCAGCATTTT.